The 16 T cell receptor beta chains below come from one sample, sequenced in a study of T-cell memory formation after mild COVID-19 (dated by TCRdb to the early 2020s). Receptor amplification or capture employed 5' RACE. The reads were generated on an Illumina NovaSeq 6000. TCRdb took the public reads, trimmed them with fastp at Q25, ran MiXCR for clone calling and kept in-frame beta chains. Entries that share a CDR3 protein sequence are merged under the most common genes and DNA. This sample comprises some 97,000 distinct CDR3 sequences, more than 9.5% of them detected only once. Approximately 40% of the sample is in the top ten clones. The material sequenced was PBMCs or a T cell subset sorted from them (not recorded which). The source of these receptors is a young man who had mild COVID-19 (a few samples of this study predate the infection). The sample titles of this study are shuffled in the database, so cell type and time point are left out; the donor was told from shared clones.

This clonotype was counted a few times. The V and J genes are TRBV6-2 or TRBV6-3 and TRBJ2-3, with D perhaps TRBD2 (6 bases). The CDR3 covers 16 residues. From germline, CDR1 is MNHEY and CDR2 SVGEGT. The V gene lost 6 bases and the J gene lost 1 base, with 17 bases spanning the gap. CDR3 DNA: TGTGCCAGCAGGCCGCCCCCCGGGACTGGCACAGATACGCAGTATTTT. This gives the protein CASRPPPGTGTDTQYF.

This clonotype appeared once. V gene TRBV24-1 combines with J gene TRBJ2-1; D may be TRBD2 (6 bases). V was clipped by 4 bases and J by 12 bases, with 24 bases between them. Looked up from germline, CDR1 is KGHDR and CDR2 is SFDVKD. The CDR3 loop spans 16 amino acids. The CDR3 is CATSDRPGLPRRGQFF. CDR3 DNA sequence: TGTGCCACCAGTGACCGCCCCGGACTCCCGAGGAGGGGGCAGTTCTTC.

In this sample, this clonotype turned up a few times. This chain joins TRBV4-3 and TRBJ2-5, with D possibly being TRBD1 (6 bases). The CDR3 runs 17 residues. V gave up 0 bases and J gave up 9 bases, with 23 bases separating them. Germline CDR1 reads LGHNA; CDR2 reads YSLEER. CDR3 coding DNA: TGCGCCAGCAGCCAAGATCGGCGAGGGGGTCATGAAAGGGCCCAGTACTTC. It translates to CASSQDRRGGHERAQYF.

This clonotype has only a few counts. This chain uses TRBV27 with TRBJ2-3; possible D gene TRBD2, 5 bases. Trimming removed 3 bases from V and 0 bases from J, with 10 bases in between. This CDR3 comprises 15 residues. Germline assignment: CDR1 MNHEY and CDR2 SMNVEV (reference sequence). CDR3 sequence (DNA): TGTGCCAGCAGTTTTGTCGGGATCAGCACAGATACGCAGTATTTT. This encodes CASSFVGISTDTQYF.

The V call is TRBV5-4, the J call TRBJ2-7; D might be TRBD1 or TRBD2, each matching 5 bases. This CDR3 has 13 amino acids. Deletions cut 5 bases from V and 5 bases from J, with 14 bases between. Per germline, CDR1 SGHNT and CDR2 YYREEE (reference sequence). The CDR3 nucleotides read TGTGCCAGCAGAGCGAGGGGTAGACACGAGCAGTACTTC. This codes for CASRARGRHEQYF.

This chain links TRBV5-1 with TRBJ2-3; 11 nucleotides agree with TRBD1. Trimming removed 5 bases from V and 4 bases from J; junction bases left unmatched: 6. Germline V gives CDR1 SGHRS, CDR2 YFSETQ. The CDR3 is 15 amino acids. Written as DNA, the CDR3 is TGCGCCAGCAGTTCTCGGACAGGGGGCGCAGATACGCAGTATTTT. Translation gives CASSSRTGGADTQYF. The whole variable domain, filled in from reference TRBV5-1 and TRBJ2-3, reads KAGVTQTPRYLIKTRGQQVTLSCSPISGHRSVSWYQQTPGQGLQFLFEYFSETQRNKGNFPGRFSGRQFSNSRSEMNVSTLELGDSALYLCASSSRTGGADTQYFGPGTRLTVL.

This clonotype has more than one count but fewer than ten. The rearrangement links TRBV7-9 to TRBJ2-1; TRBD2 might be the D (5 bases). The V end was cut by 4 bases, the J end by 8 bases, with 15 bases between. CDR3 length equals 14 residues. CDR1 and CDR2 from the germline V gene are SEHNR and FQNEAQ (reference sequence). The CDR3 protein is CASSSAGRRDEQFF. The CDR3 DNA follows: TGTGCCAGCAGCTCCGCGGGCCGTCGGGATGAGCAGTTCTTC.

The CDR3 protein is CASSQLSTSEAFF. The CDR3 region has the DNA TGTGCCAGCAGTCAGCTCTCGACCTCTGAAGCTTTCTTT. The chain uses TRBV12-3 or TRBV12-4 and TRBJ1-1, with no clear D. The CDR3 covers 13 residues. Trimming shortened V by 5 bases and J by 6 bases, and 13 bases separated the two germline ends.

Notes on this clonotype: Given a much more abundant clone one base away, this may be a read error. CDR3 nucleotide sequence: TGTTCCAGCAGCTCCCGTCCCTACGAGCAGTACTTC. It codes for CSSSSRPYEQYF. The V call is TRBV7-9, the J call TRBJ2-7; D gene unclear. The CDR3 has 12 amino acids. Germline V gene data show CDR1 as SEHNR and CDR2 as FQNEAQ (reference sequence).

This clonotype has more than one count but fewer than ten. The J gene is TRBJ2-7, the V gene TRBV11-2; D may be TRBD1 (5 bases). There are 15 residues in the CDR3. Trimming shortened V by 5 bases and J by 2 bases, and 16 bases separated the two germline ends. Germline CDR1 is SGHAT and CDR2 is FQNNGV. The CDR3 is CASSLRAGQPYEQYF. DNA of the CDR3: TGTGCCAGCAGCCTAAGGGCAGGGCAGCCCTACGAGCAGTACTTC.

The V call is TRBV4-2, the J call TRBJ2-2; no reliable D call. Germline V lookup: CDR1 LGHNA, CDR2 YNFKEQ. V was trimmed by 0 bases and J by 7 bases, leaving 15 bases between them. This CDR3 has 16 amino acids. The CDR3 protein is CASSQEFPPYDGELFF. The CDR3 coding sequence is TGTGCCAGCAGCCAAGAATTCCCCCCATATGACGGGGAGCTGTTTTTT.

V usage is TRBV2 and J usage is TRBJ2-2, with 7 bases that match TRBD1. The CDR3 spans 14 residues. V lost 9 bases to trimming and J lost 1 base; unmatched junction nucleotides: 5. Germline lookup yields CDR1 SNHLY and CDR2 FYNNEI. The CDR3 DNA sequence: TGTGCCAGAACCGGGACAGTGAACACCGGGGAGCTGTTTTTT. It specifies CARTGTVNTGELFF.

The V call is TRBV15, the J call TRBJ1-5, with 7 bases lining up with TRBD1. V dropped 5 bases and J dropped 4; count of bases not matched to a gene: 11. This CDR3 is 16 amino acids long. CDR1 LNHNV and CDR2 YYDKDF come from the germline V gene (reference sequence). The CDR3 sequence: CATSPIRAGGNQPQHF. The CDR3 bases are TGTGCCACCAGCCCCATCCGAGCAGGGGGTAATCAGCCCCAGCATTTT.

This clonotype has just a few counts. The rearrangement links TRBV6-2 or TRBV6-3 to TRBJ1-5; maybe TRBD1 (5 bases). CDR1 and CDR2 from the germline V gene are MNHEY and SVGEGT. V gave up 3 bases and J gave up 4 bases, with 10 bases separating them. CDR3 length: 14 amino acids. CDR3 loop: CASSYGTWNQPQHF. CDR3 sequence (DNA): TGTGCCAGCAGTTATGGGACGTGGAATCAGCCCCAGCATTTT.

The J gene is TRBJ2-1, the V gene TRBV7-8; D possibly corresponds to TRBD2 (5 bases). V was pared by 5 bases and J by 0 bases, with 17 bases between. Looked up from germline, CDR1 is SGHVS and CDR2 is FQNEAQ. The CDR3 loop spans 17 amino acids. The CDR3 nucleotides read TGTGCCAGCAGCCCGTACGGGTCGGGGAGCTCCTACAATGAGCAGTTCTTC. Protein: CASSPYGSGSSYNEQFF.

In its sample, this clonotype was seen a few times. The rearrangement joins TRBV4-1 to TRBJ2-7; TRBD1 is a possible D gene (7 bases). Trimming shortened V by 2 bases and J by 4 bases, and 15 bases separated the two germline ends. The CDR3 runs to 15 residues. Germline lookup yields CDR1 MGHRA and CDR2 YSYEKL. In DNA, the CDR3 is TGCGCCAGCAGCCAAACGACAGGGACTTGGTACGAGCAGTACTTC. This codes for CASSQTTGTWYEQYF.